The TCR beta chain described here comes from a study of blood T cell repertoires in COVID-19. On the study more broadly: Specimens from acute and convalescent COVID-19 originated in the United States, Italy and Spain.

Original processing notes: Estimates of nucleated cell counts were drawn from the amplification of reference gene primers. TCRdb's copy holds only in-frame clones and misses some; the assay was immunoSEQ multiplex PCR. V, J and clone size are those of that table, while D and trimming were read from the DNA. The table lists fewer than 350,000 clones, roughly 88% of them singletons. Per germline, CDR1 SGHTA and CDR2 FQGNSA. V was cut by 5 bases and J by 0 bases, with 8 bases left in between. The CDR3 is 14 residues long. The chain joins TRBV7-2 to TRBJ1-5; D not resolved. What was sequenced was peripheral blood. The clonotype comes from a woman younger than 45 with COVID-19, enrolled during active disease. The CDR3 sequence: CASSPGRSNQPQHF. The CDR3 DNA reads TGTGCCAGCAGCCCGGGTCGTAGCAATCAGCCCCAGCATTTT.